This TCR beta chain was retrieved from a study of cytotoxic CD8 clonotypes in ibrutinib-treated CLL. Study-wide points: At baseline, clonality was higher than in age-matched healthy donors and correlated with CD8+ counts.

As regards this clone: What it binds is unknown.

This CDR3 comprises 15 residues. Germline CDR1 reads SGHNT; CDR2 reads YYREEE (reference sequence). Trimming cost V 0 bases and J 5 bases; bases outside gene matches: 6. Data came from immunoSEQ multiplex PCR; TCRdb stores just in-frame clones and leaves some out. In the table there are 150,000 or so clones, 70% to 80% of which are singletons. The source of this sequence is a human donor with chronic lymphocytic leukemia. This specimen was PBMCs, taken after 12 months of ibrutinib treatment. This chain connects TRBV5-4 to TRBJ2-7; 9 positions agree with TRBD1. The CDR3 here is CASSLDRDRAHEQYF. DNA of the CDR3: TGTGCCAGCAGCTTGGACCGGGACAGGGCCCACGAGCAGTACTTC.